This TCR beta chain was profiled in a study of PD-1 blockade in classical Hodgkin lymphoma. With 9 bases removed from V and 4 bases from J, the gap between germline ends came to 13 bases. Germline loops: CDR1 SNHLY, CDR2 FYNNEI. This CDR3 has 14 amino acids. Measured with immunoSEQ multiplex PCR; TCRdb has only the in-frame clones, and not every one. The sample holds around 32,000 clones; less than 90% are singletons and the top ten take 1.2%. Time point specified: newly diagnosed, previously untreated cHL patient sample. Purification of CD4+ T cells from thawed PBMCs was achieved by magnetic negative selection.

The gene calls are TRBV2 and TRBJ2-6; D uncertain. The sample was CD4+ T cells from blood. The receptor was isolated from a human donor with classical Hodgkin lymphoma. CDR3 in amino acids: CASSSGSGANVLTF. The CDR3 DNA reads as TGTGCCAGTTCCTCCGGTTCCGGGGCCAACGTCCTGACTTTC.